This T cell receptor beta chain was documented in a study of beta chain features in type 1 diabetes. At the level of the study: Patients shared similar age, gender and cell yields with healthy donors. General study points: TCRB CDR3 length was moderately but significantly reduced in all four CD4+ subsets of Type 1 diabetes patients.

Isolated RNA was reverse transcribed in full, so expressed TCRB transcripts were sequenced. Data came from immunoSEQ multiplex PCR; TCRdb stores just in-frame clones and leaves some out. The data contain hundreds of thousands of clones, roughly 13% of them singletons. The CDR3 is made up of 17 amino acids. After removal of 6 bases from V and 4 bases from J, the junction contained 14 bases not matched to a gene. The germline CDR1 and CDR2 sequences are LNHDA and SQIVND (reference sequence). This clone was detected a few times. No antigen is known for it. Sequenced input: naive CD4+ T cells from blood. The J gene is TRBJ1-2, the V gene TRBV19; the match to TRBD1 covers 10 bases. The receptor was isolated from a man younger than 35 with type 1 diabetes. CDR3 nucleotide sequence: TGTGCCAGTAGACCCTCCGGGACAGGGGTTATCCGCTATGGCTACACCTTC. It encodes CASRPSGTGVIRYGYTF. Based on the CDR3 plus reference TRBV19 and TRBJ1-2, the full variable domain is DGGITQSPKYLFRKEGQNVTLSCEQNLNHDAMYWYRQDPGQGLRLIYYSQIVNDFQKGDIAEGYSVSREKKESFPLTVTSAQKNPTAFYLCASRPSGTGVIRYGYTFGSGTRLTVV.